In its sample, the clone carrying this TCR beta chain was seen a few times. Its antigen remains unidentified. This sample was taken from a study of cytomegalovirus exposure and HLA in healthy donors. Study background: In an earlier analysis, approximately 120 million unique TCR beta sequences were found from 150 million to 200 million T cells.

The PCR was carried out with 60 Vbeta primers and 13 Jbeta primers. Generated by immunoSEQ multiplex PCR, the TCRdb table keeps only in-frame clones and is missing some. The table shows some 130,000 clones, with about 82% occurring only once. Broader study findings: According to the study, around 160 TCR beta chains were cytomegalovirus-associated. Likely technical artifact: a cluster of highly shared sequence variants.

CDR3 length: 13 amino acids. CDR1 is LNHNV, CDR2 YYDKDF, per germline (reference sequence). The V segment lost 8 bases and the J segment 7 bases; nucleotides outside the gene matches: 4. Specimen: PBMCs. The sequence was obtained from a boy aged 5-17 years in good health and CMV-seronegative. The genes are TRBV15 and TRBJ2-1; 11 positions match TRBD2. CDR3 region: CATLLAGVNEQFF. The CDR3 region has the DNA TGTGCCACCCTACTAGCGGGAGTGAATGAGCAGTTCTTC. The full variable domain, rest sourced from reference TRBV15 and TRBJ2-1, is DAMVIQNPRYQVTQFGKPVTLSCSQTLNHNVMYWYQQKSSQAPKLLFHYYDKDFNNEADTPDNFQSRRPNTSFCFLDIRSPGLGDTAMYLCATLLAGVNEQFFGPGTRLTVL.